What follows are 11 T cell receptor beta chains derived from one specimen sequenced in a study of response to subunit inactivated influenza vaccine. TCRdb re-analysed the RT-PCR reads in MiXCR, keeping a single row per CDR3 protein. The table records about 780,000 distinct CDR3 sequences, 15% to 20% of them present only once. Here the sequenced sample was PBMCs from blood, taken roughly 5 days after vaccination. The source is a man aged 50 to 59 who received an inactivated influenza vaccine.

The V gene is TRBV12-3 or TRBV12-4, the J gene TRBJ2-7; D gene ambiguous. The CDR3 extends over 14 amino acids. V dropped 6 bases and J dropped 2 bases, with 14 bases sitting between them. CDR3 DNA: TGTGCCAGCAGCTTCTCAACAAGAGCCTACGAGCAGTACTTC. Translated, it gives CASSFSTRAYEQYF.

This clonotype was picked up a small number of times. The chain couples TRBV28 to TRBJ1-5; D is unclear. This CDR3 contains 12 residues. The germline CDR1 and CDR2 sequences are MDHEN and SYDVKM. The ends were cut back, 9 bases at V and 2 bases at J, with 8 bases in the middle. CDR3 residues: CASLRGNQPQHF. The CDR3 DNA follows: TGTGCCAGTCTCCGGGGCAATCAGCCCCAGCATTTT.

The V and J genes are TRBV6-5 and TRBJ2-7, with TRBD2 as a possible D gene (7 bases). Germline CDR1 is MNHEY and CDR2 is SVGAGI. The ends were cut back, 0 bases at V and 0 bases at J, with 12 bases in the middle. The CDR3 runs 16 residues. CDR3 sequence (DNA): TGTGCCAGCAGTTACTCGAGTGGGGGGGCCTCCTACGAGCAGTACTTC. As protein: CASSYSSGGASYEQYF.

The CDR3 region is CASSEDFGTGGTGELFF. CDR3 coding DNA: TGTGCCAGCAGTGAGGACTTTGGGACAGGGGGCACCGGGGAGCTGTTTTTT. This chain links TRBV2 with TRBJ2-2, with 11 bases matching TRBD1. Germline V gene lookup returns CDR1 SNHLY and CDR2 FYNNEI. This CDR3 is 17 amino acids long. Trimming cost V 3 bases and J 4 bases; bases outside gene matches: 7.

This clonotype was counted at least ten times. The chain has TRBV9 and TRBJ2-7, with D perhaps matching TRBD1 (6 bases). V was trimmed by 3 bases and J by 3 bases, leaving 13 bases between them. Per germline, CDR1 SGDLS and CDR2 YYNGEE. This CDR3 is built from 14 residues. The chain's CDR3 is CASSGTTGNYEQYF. The CDR3 DNA is TGTGCCAGCAGCGGAACTACAGGGAACTACGAGCAGTACTTC.

This clonotype was observed a few times. This chain uses TRBV3-1 with TRBJ2-3, with 14 bases matching TRBD2. Trimming cost V 4 bases and J 2 bases; bases outside gene matches: 5. The CDR3 runs 17 residues. The germline CDR1 and CDR2 sequences are LGHDT and YNNKEL (reference sequence). The CDR3 bases are TGTGCCAGCAGCCGCGGACTAGCGGGAGGCTCCACAGATACGCAGTATTTT. The encoded protein is CASSRGLAGGSTDTQYF.

This clonotype was detected only a few times. This chain uses TRBV7-2 with TRBJ1-2; D remains unclear. V shed 0 bases and J shed 8 bases, with 16 bases lying between them. Germline V gene lookup returns CDR1 SGHTA and CDR2 FQGNSA. CDR3 length equals 15 residues. Written as DNA, the CDR3 is TGTGCCAGCAGCTTAGCTCTGGACGGACTAAGCGGCTACACCTTC. It codes for CASSLALDGLSGYTF. The full variable domain, completed using reference TRBV7-2 and TRBJ1-2, is GAGVSQSPSNKVTEKGKDVELRCDPISGHTALYWYRQSLGQGLEFLIYFQGNSAPDKSGLPSDRFSAERTGGSVSTLTIQRTQQEDSAVYLCASSLALDGLSGYTFGSGTRLTVV.

The genes are TRBV6-6 and TRBJ1-2; 9 positions agree with TRBD1. The CDR3 totals 13 residues. Germline V gives CDR1 MNHNY, CDR2 SVGAGI (reference sequence). Trimming took 5 bases from V and 6 from J; bases not matched to a gene: 4. The CDR3 here is CASSERTGDGYTF. The CDR3 DNA reads as TGTGCCAGCAGTGAGCGGACAGGGGATGGCTACACCTTC.

This clonotype was counted many times. The chain combines TRBV4-2 with TRBJ2-7; 8 nucleotides match TRBD2. The CDR3 spans 14 residues. After removal of 4 bases from V and 4 bases from J, the junction contained 6 bases not matched to a gene. Germline V gene lookup returns CDR1 LGHNA and CDR2 YNFKEQ. The CDR3 DNA reads TGTGCCAGCAGCCGCGAGCGGGGGTTATACGAGCAGTACTTC. Amino acids: CASSRERGLYEQYF.

Of note for this clonotype: A junction boundary mismatches the germline segment, possibly from a read error. The chain recombines TRBV4-1 with TRBJ1-6, with 8 nucleotides matching TRBD1. The CDR3 length is 17 residues. Germline V CDR1 and CDR2: MGHRA, YSYEKL. The CDR3 region has the DNA TGTGCCAGCAGCCAAGATCAGGGGGCCTCCTATAATTCACCCCTCCACTTT. This encodes CASSQDQGASYNSPLHF.

This rearrangement joins TRBV10-3 to TRBJ1-2; perhaps TRBD1 as D (5 bases). The length of the CDR3 is 15 residues. V shed 3 bases and J shed 4 bases, with 15 bases lying between them. The germline gives CDR1 ENHRY, CDR2 SYGVKD. CDR3 DNA: TGTGCCATCAGTGATTCCGACAGCACCTCCTATGGCTACACCTTC. It is translated as CAISDSDSTSYGYTF.